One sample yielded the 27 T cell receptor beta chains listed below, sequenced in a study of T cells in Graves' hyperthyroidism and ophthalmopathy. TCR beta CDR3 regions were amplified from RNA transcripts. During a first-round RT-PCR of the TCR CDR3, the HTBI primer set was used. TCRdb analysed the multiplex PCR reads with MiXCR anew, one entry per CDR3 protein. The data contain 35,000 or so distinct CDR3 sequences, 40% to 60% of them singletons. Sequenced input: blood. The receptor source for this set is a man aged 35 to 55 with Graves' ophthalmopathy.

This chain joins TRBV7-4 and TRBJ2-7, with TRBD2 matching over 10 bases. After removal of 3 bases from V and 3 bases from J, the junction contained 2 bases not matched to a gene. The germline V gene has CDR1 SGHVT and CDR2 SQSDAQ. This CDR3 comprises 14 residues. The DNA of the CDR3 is TGTGCCAGCAGCTTCGGGACTAGCGTCTACGAGCAGTACTTC. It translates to CASSFGTSVYEQYF.

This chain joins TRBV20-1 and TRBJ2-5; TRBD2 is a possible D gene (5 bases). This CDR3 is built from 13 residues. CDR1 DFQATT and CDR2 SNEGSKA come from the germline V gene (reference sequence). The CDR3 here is CNAEGSSWETQYF. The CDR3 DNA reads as TGCAATGCCGAGGGATCGTCGTGGGAGACCCAGTACTTC.

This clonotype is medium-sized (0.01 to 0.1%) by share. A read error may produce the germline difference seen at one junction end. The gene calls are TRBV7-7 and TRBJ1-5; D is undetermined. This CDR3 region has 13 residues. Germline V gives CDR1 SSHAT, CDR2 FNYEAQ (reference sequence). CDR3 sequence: CASSPSRDQPQHF. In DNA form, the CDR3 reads TGTGCTAGCAGCCCCTCTCGGGATCAGCCCCAGCATTTT.

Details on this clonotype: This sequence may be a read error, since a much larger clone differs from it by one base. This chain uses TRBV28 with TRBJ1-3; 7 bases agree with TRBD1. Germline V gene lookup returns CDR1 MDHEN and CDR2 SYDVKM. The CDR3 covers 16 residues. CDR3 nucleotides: TGTGCCGGCAGTACTCCCTCAGGGGGAGCTGGAAACACCATATATTTT. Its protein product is CAGSTPSGGAGNTIYF.

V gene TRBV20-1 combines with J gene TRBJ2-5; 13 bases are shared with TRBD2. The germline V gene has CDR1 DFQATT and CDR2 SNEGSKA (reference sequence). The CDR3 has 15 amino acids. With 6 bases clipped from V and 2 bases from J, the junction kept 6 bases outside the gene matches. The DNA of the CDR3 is TGCAGTGCCAGGGTACTAGCGGGGGGGCAAGAGACCCAGTACTTC. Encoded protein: CSARVLAGGQETQYF.

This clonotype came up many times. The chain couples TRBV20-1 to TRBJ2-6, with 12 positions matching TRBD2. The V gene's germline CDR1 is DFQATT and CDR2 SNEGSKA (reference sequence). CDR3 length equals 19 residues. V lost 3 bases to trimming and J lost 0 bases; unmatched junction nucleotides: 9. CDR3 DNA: TGCAGTGCTAGTGGACTAGCGGGAAAGCTCGACTCTGGGGCCAACGTCCTGACTTTC. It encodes CSASGLAGKLDSGANVLTF.

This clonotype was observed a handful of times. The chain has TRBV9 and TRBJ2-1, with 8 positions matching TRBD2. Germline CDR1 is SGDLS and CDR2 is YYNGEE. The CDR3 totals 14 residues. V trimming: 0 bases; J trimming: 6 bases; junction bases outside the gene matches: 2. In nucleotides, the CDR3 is TGTGCCAGCAGCGTAGCCGGGAGGGCCAATGAGCAGTTCTTC. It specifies CASSVAGRANEQFF.

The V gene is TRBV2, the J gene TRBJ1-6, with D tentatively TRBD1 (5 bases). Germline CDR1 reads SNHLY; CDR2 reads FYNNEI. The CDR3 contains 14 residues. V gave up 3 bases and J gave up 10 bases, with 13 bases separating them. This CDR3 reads CASSDMSGKSPLHF. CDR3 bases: TGTGCCAGCAGTGATATGTCAGGGAAATCACCCCTCCACTTT.

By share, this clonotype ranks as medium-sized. The CDR3 here is CSVDTAHAGPNYGYTF. CDR3 DNA: TGCAGCGTTGATACGGCCCACGCAGGACCTAACTATGGCTACACCTTC. The rearrangement uses TRBV29-1 and TRBJ1-2, with D uncertain. The germline gives CDR1 SQVTM, CDR2 ANQGSEA. Trimming took off 3 bases at V and 0 bases at J, with 17 bases between the two ends. This CDR3 region has 16 residues.

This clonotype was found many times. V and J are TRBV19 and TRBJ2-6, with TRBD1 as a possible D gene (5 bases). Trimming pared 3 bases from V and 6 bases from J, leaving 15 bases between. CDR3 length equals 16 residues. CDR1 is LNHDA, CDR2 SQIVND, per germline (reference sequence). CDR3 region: CASSISRVFEANVLTF. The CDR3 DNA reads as TGTGCCAGTAGTATCTCCAGGGTATTTGAGGCCAACGTCCTGACTTTC. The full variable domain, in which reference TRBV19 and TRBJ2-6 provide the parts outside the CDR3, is DGGITQSPKYLFRKEGQNVTLSCEQNLNHDAMYWYRQDPGQGLRLIYYSQIVNDFQKGDIAEGYSVSREKKESFPLTVTSAQKNPTAFYLCASSISRVFEANVLTFGAGSRLTVL.

CDR3 sequence: CASSLSSGTGEQYF. The CDR3 region has the DNA TGCGCCAGCAGCTTGTCGTCAGGGACGGGCGAGCAGTACTTC. The V and J genes are TRBV5-1 and TRBJ2-7, with D possibly being TRBD1 or TRBD2 (5 bases each). This CDR3 is 14 amino acids long. Between the trimmed V and J ends, which lost 1 base and 6 bases, there was a span of 14 bases. Germline V lookup: CDR1 SGHRS, CDR2 YFSETQ.

The DNA of the CDR3 is TGTGCCATCAGTGAAAGCGGGGCGCCCACAGATACGCAGTATTTT. Translating gives CAISESGAPTDTQYF. This chain connects TRBV10-3 to TRBJ2-3, with 7 bases that match TRBD2. Germline loops: CDR1 ENHRY, CDR2 SYGVKD. This CDR3 has 15 residues. V lost 3 bases to trimming and J lost 2 bases; unmatched junction nucleotides: 5.

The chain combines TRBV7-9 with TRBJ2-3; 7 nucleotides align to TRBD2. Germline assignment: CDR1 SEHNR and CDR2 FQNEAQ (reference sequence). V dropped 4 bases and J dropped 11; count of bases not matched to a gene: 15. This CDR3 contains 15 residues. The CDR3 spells CASSSLGGSHNEQYF. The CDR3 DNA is TGTGCCAGCAGCTCCCTGGGCGGGAGTCACAATGAGCAGTATTTT.

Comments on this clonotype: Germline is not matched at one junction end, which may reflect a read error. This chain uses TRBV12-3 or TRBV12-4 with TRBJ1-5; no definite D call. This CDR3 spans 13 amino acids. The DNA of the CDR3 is TGTGCCAGCAGTGCCATAGGGTTTCAGTCCCAGCATTTT. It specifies CASSAIGFQSQHF.

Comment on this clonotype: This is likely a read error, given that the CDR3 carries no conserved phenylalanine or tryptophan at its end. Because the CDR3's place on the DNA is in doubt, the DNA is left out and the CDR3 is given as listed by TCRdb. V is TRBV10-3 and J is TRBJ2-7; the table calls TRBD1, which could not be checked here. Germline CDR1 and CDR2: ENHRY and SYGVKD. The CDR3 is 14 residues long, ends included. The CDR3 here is CAIRGDGTGGTLAG.

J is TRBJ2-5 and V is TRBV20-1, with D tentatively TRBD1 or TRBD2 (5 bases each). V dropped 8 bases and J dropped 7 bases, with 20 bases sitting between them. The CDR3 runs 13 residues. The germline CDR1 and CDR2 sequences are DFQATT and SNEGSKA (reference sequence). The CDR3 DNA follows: TGCAGTAGCCGAGAGGGGTCGATCGTGACCCAGTACTTC. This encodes CSSREGSIVTQYF.

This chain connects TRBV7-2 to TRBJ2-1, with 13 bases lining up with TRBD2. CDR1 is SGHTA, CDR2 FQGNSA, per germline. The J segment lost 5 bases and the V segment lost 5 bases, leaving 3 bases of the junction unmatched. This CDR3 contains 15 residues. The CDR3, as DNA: TGTGCCAGCAGCCCGGGGACTAGCGGGAACAATGAGCAGTTCTTC. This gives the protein CASSPGTSGNNEQFF.

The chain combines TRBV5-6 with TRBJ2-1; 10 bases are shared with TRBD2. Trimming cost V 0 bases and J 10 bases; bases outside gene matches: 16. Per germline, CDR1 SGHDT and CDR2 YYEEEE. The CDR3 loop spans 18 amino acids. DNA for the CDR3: TGTGCCAGCAGCTTGGCAGGGCGAACTAGCGGGACCCAACGGGAGCAGTTCTTC. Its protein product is CASSLAGRTSGTQREQFF.

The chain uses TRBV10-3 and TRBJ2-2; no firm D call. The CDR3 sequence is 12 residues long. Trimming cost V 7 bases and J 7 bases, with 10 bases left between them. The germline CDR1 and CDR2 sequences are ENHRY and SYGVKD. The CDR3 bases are TGTGCCATCACCTTGACCCACGGGGAGCTGTTTTTT. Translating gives CAITLTHGELFF.

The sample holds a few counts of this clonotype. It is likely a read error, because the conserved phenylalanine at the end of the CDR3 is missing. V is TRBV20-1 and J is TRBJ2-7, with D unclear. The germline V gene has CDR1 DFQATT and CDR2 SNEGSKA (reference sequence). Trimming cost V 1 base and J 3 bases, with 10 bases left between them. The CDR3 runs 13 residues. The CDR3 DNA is TGCAGTGCTAGAGCGGGCTCTTACTACGAGCAGTACTCC. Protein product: CSARAGSYYEQYS.

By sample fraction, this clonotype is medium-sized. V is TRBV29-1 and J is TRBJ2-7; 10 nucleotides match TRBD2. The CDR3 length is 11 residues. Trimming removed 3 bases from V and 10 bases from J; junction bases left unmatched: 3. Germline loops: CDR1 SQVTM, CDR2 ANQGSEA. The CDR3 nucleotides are TGCAGCGTTGATGTAGCGGGAGGCCAGTACTTC. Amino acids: CSVDVAGGQYF.

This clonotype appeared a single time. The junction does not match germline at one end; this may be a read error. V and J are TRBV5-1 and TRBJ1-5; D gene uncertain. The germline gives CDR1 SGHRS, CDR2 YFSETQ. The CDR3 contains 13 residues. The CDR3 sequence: CASTLSPNQPQHF. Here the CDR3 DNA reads TGCGCCAGCACCTTGTCTCCCAATCAGCCCCAGCATTTT.

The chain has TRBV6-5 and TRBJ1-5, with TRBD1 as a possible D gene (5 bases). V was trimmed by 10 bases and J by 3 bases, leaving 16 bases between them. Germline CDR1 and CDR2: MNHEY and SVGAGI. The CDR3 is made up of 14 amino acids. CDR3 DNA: TGTGCCATCGGGACTGTAGGATTCAATCAGCCCCAGCATTTT. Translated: CAIGTVGFNQPQHF.

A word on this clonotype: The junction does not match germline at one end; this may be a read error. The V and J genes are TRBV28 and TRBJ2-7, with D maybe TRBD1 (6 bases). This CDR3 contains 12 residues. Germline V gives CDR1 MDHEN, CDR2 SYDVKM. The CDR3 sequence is CAGSSQGYEQYF. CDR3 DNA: TGTGCCGGCAGTTCCCAGGGGTACGAGCAGTACTTC.

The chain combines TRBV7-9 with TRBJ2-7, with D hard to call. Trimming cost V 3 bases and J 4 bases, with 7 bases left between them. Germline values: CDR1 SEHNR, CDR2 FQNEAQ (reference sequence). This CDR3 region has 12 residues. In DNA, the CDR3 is TGTGCCAGCAGCTTGAGTGGGTACGAGCAGTACTTC. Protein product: CASSLSGYEQYF.

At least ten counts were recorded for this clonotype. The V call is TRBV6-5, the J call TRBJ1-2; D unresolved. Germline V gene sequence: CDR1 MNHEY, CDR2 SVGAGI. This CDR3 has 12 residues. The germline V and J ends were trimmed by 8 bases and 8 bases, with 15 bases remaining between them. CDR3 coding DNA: TGTGCCAGCGGCTGCAGTAGTTGCGGCTACACCTTC. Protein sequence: CASGCSSCGYTF.

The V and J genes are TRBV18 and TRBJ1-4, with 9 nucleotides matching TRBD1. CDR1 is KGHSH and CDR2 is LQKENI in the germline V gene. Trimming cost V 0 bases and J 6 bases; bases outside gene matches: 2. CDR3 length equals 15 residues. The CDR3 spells CASSPPGQGHEKLFF. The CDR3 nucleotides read TGTGCCAGCTCACCACCGGGACAGGGACATGAAAAACTGTTTTTT.